This is a list of T cell receptor beta chains from one sample in a study of molecular identifiers for immune sequencing clone quantification. From the PCR reads, TCRdb called clonotypes with MiXCR, one entry per CDR3 protein. The sample has 50,000 or so distinct CDR3 sequences; around 25% are singletons. Source material: naive CD8+ T cells from blood, with Jurkat cell RNA spiked in. These TCRs come from a human donor in good health. Some libraries in this study had Jurkat cell RNA spiked in. Each CDR3 is given with its conserved first and last residue.

cdr3_aa | j_call | v_call
CASSDTDNYGYTF | TRBJ1-2 | TRBV2
CASSLADGGASSYNEQFF | TRBJ2-1 | TRBV7-9
CSVEIAGANTDTQYF | TRBJ2-3 | TRBV29-1
CASSAGTGIGETQYF | TRBJ2-5 | TRBV27
CASSVASGGQETQYF | TRBJ2-5 | TRBV9
CASSYLNTGELFF | TRBJ2-2 | TRBV6-5
CASSEEGVGELFF | TRBJ2-2 | TRBV2
CSARDRGDSGGTDTQYF | TRBJ2-3 | TRBV20-1
CASSVGGENQPQHF | TRBJ1-5 | TRBV9
CASRPGSDLTEAFF | TRBJ1-1 | TRBV7-6
CASSQGWGGNTEAFF | TRBJ1-1 | TRBV4-1
CASSELTGELFF | TRBJ2-2 | TRBV25-1
CASSSVVWEQYF | TRBJ2-7 | TRBV6-5
CASSQRASGEYNEQFF | TRBJ2-1 | TRBV4-3
CASRETGTNSPLHF | TRBJ1-6 | TRBV6-2/TRBV6-3
CASSFGLAGASTDTQYF | TRBJ2-3 | TRBV7-6
CASSPREGPHEQYF | TRBJ2-7 | TRBV5-4